One sample yielded the 5 T cell receptor beta chains listed below, sequenced in a study of blood T cell repertoires in COVID-19. The table came from immunoSEQ multiplex PCR; TCRdb's copy has only in-frame clones and leaves some out. The sample records about 33,000 clones, roughly 80% being singletons. Specimen: peripheral blood. Receptors originate from a man aged 70 or older with acute or convalescent COVID-19.

The chain couples TRBV7-6 to TRBJ2-2; a weak D match, TRBD2 (6 bases). Between the trimmed V and J ends, which lost 5 bases and 4 bases, there was a span of 17 bases. The V gene's germline CDR1 is SGHVS and CDR2 FNYEAQ. This CDR3 contains 16 residues. CDR3 in DNA: TGTGCCAGCAGCCTCCCATCCGGGAGCAGCACCGGGGAGCTGTTTTTT. It encodes CASSLPSGSSTGELFF.

The sample holds one count of this clone. The V call is TRBV13, the J call TRBJ1-6, with a weak D call TRBD1 (6 bases). Germline V lookup: CDR1 PRHDT, CDR2 FYEKMQ (reference sequence). The germline V and J ends were trimmed by 5 bases and 6 bases, with 17 bases remaining between them. This CDR3 comprises 16 residues. The chain's CDR3 is CASSRYGGALNSPLHF. The CDR3 DNA reads TGTGCCAGCAGCCGATACGGGGGGGCGCTTAATTCACCCCTCCACTTT.

The chain recombines TRBV9 with TRBJ2-7; possible D gene TRBD2, 6 bases. V lost 4 bases and J 6 bases, leaving 26 bases between the germline ends. The CDR3 extends over 17 amino acids. Germline-derived CDR1 and CDR2 are SGDLS and YYNGEE. CDR3 region: CASSLGGQASRGGEQYF. The CDR3 DNA reads TGTGCCAGCAGCCTGGGGGGTCAAGCCTCCCGAGGAGGCGAGCAGTACTTC.

This clone was counted once. The V gene is TRBV13, the J gene TRBJ2-1; no firm D call. Germline V lookup: CDR1 PRHDT, CDR2 FYEKMQ (reference sequence). The CDR3 contains 16 residues. The V and J ends lost 1 base and 4 bases respectively, with 14 bases between them. The CDR3 loop reads CASSLVGNNGYNEQFF. DNA for the CDR3: TGTGCCAGCAGCTTAGTGGGCAATAATGGATACAATGAGCAGTTCTTC.

The rearrangement uses TRBV30 and TRBJ1-6, with D possibly matching TRBD1 (5 bases). The length of the CDR3 is 14 residues. V lost 0 bases and J lost 5, with 8 bases in between. Looked up from germline, CDR1 is GTSNPN and CDR2 is SVGIG (reference sequence). CDR3 bases: TGTGCCTGGAGTGTAAACAGGAATAATTCACCCCTCCACTTT. It codes for CAWSVNRNNSPLHF.